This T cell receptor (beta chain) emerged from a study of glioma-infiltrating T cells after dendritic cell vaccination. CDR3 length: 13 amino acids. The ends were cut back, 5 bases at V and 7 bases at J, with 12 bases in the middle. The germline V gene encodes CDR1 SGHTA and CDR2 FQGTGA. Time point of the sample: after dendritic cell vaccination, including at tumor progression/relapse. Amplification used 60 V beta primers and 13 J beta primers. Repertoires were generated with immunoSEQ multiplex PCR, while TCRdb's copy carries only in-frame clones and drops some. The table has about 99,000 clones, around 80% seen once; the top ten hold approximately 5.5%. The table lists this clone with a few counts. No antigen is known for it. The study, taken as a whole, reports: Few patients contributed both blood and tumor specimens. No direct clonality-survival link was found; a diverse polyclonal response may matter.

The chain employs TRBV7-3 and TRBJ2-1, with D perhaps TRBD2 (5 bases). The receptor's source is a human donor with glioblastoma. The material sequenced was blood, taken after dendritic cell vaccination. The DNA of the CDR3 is TGTGCCAGCAGCCCCCGGGAAGGGAATGAGCAGTTCTTC. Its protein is CASSPREGNEQFF. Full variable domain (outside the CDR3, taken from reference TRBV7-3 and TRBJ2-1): GAGVSQTPSNKVTEKGKYVELRCDPISGHTALYWYRQSLGQGPEFLIYFQGTGAADDSGLPNDRFFAVRPEGSVSTLKIQRTERGDSAVYLCASSPREGNEQFFGPGTRLTVL.